The following is a TCR beta chain sequence with its context. The antigen is not known. The junction had 8 bases not matched to a gene; V was cut back by 4 bases and J by 6 bases. The CDR3 runs 14 residues. Germline V CDR1 and CDR2: SGDLS, YYNGEE. The data were obtained in a study of T cell responses to AZD1222 COVID-19 vaccine. Profiling relied on immunoSEQ multiplex PCR, and the TCRdb table lists in-frame clones only, not all of them. The sample consists of some 86,000 clones, 70% to 90% of them appearing once. Study-level findings and limits: Just a handful of AZD1222 recipients were seropositive at baseline. Repertoire sampling occurred only after the peak T cell response. White British donors predominated, females outnumbered males, and clonal diversity was possibly underestimated.

The source material was peripheral blood, sampled on day 0 of AZD1222 vaccination. The chain is built from TRBV9 and TRBJ1-2; 8 nucleotides agree with TRBD1. The source is an adult in good health. CDR3 sequence reads: CASSPNRGKDGYTF. In DNA form, the CDR3 reads TGTGCCAGCAGCCCAAACAGGGGGAAAGATGGCTACACCTTC.